One sample yielded the 25 T cell receptor beta chains listed below, sequenced in a study of CD8 T cells in ankylosing spondylitis (dated by TCRdb to between 2016 and 2019). The investigation overall reported the following: A TCR beta motif of 8 or 9 highly homologous amino acid variants appeared characteristic of blood from ankylosing spondylitis patients.

Antigen specificity for these receptors is unknown. The library came from 5' RACE. For sequencing, an Illumina HiSeq 2500 was employed. The public reads were reanalyzed by TCRdb: fastp trimming at Q25, MiXCR alignment, in-frame beta chains only. For every CDR3 protein sequence, its rows merge into one entry that carries the most common genes and DNA. The sample table holds over 400,000 distinct CDR3 sequences, of which roughly 25% were seen once. Jointly, the top ten make up over 0.8% of the sample. The sequenced sample was blood, either unsorted or a sorted T cell fraction (not recorded which). These receptors were taken from a male donor with ankylosing spondylitis.

CDR3: CASSLATGADGYTF. CDR3 DNA sequence: TGTGCCAGCAGCTTAGCGACAGGGGCGGATGGCTACACCTTC. V usage is TRBV7-6 and J usage is TRBJ1-2; 8 bases line up with TRBD1. V was pared by 0 bases and J by 6 bases, with 3 bases of the junction left unmatched. Germline-derived CDR1 and CDR2 are SGHVS and FNYEAQ. The CDR3 has 14 amino acids.

This chain uses TRBV10-2 with TRBJ2-5; 13 bases are shared with TRBD2. The V gene end was trimmed by 8 bases and the J gene end by 5 bases; junction bases not matched to a gene: 14. Germline V CDR1 and CDR2: WSHSY, SAAADI. The CDR3 runs 17 residues. This chain's CDR3 is CASSRRLTSGRVETQYF. The CDR3 coding sequence is TGCGCCAGCTCAAGGAGACTAACTAGCGGGAGGGTGGAGACCCAGTACTTC.

The chain recombines TRBV7-9 with TRBJ2-7; D might be TRBD1 (6 bases). Germline CDR1 SEHNR, CDR2 FQNEAQ (reference sequence). The V and J ends lost 5 bases and 4 bases respectively, with 15 bases between them. The CDR3 sequence is 14 residues long. Written as DNA, the CDR3 is TGTGCCAGCAGCCGCGGACAGTTGGATTACGAGCAGTACTTC. Its protein is CASSRGQLDYEQYF.

The CDR3 bases are TGCAGTGCTCCCCATGGGGGAAACATTCAGTACTTC. Its protein is CSAPHGGNIQYF. The chain carries TRBV20-1 and TRBJ2-4; D is tentatively TRBD1 or TRBD2 (5 bases each). There are 12 residues in the CDR3. The germline V gene has CDR1 DFQATT and CDR2 SNEGSKA (reference sequence). V was trimmed by 5 bases and J by 6 bases, leaving 11 bases between them.

The chain recombines TRBV5-1 with TRBJ2-1; D is uncertain. There are 15 residues in the CDR3. V was shortened by 4 bases and J by 1 base, with 12 bases between the two germline ends. The V gene's germline CDR1 is SGHRS and CDR2 YFSETQ. This CDR3 is CASSPSPRSYNEQFF. The CDR3 DNA follows: TGCGCCAGCAGCCCCTCCCCCCGATCCTACAATGAGCAGTTCTTC.

The chain is built from TRBV14 and TRBJ1-1, with 7 bases that match TRBD1. The CDR3 length is 13 residues. J was trimmed by 5 bases and V by 5 bases; bases with no gene match: 5. Germline lookup yields CDR1 SGHDN and CDR2 FVKESK. The CDR3 nucleotides are TGTGCCAGCAGCGATGACAGGGATACTGAAGCTTTCTTT. It specifies CASSDDRDTEAFF.

The chain uses TRBV5-1 and TRBJ1-1; the match to TRBD1 covers 7 bases. From germline, CDR1 is SGHRS and CDR2 YFSETQ. Trimming removed 3 bases from V and 5 bases from J; junction bases left unmatched: 7. CDR3 length: 14 amino acids. The CDR3 region has the DNA TGCGCCAGCAGCTCGGGACAGTTCTTGACTGAAGCTTTCTTT. It yields the protein CASSSGQFLTEAFF.

A few counts support this clonotype. The chain recombines TRBV27 with TRBJ1-5; 9 bases are a match to TRBD1. Trimming took 7 bases from V and 2 from J; bases not matched to a gene: 3. Germline lookup yields CDR1 MNHEY and CDR2 SMNVEV (reference sequence). This CDR3 has 14 amino acids. CDR3 bases: TGTGCCAGCAAGGGACAGGGCGGCAATCAGCCCCAGCATTTT. Protein: CASKGQGGNQPQHF.

In this sample, this clonotype turned up a few times. The gene calls are TRBV24-1 and TRBJ2-2, with TRBD1 matching 9 bases. The length of the CDR3 is 18 residues. The junction had 12 bases not matched to a gene; V was cut back by 4 bases and J by 4 bases. Germline CDR1 KGHDR, CDR2 SFDVKD. Here the CDR3 reads CATSDSISGTGITGELFF. The CDR3 DNA is TGTGCCACCAGTGACTCGATCTCCGGGACAGGGATCACCGGGGAGCTGTTTTTT.

The rearrangement uses TRBV28 and TRBJ2-3; 9 bases map to TRBD1. The CDR3 contains 15 residues. Germline lookup yields CDR1 MDHEN and CDR2 SYDVKM. J lost 2 bases, V lost 6 bases, and 6 bases had no gene match. CDR3 region: CASSATGGPTDTQYF. The CDR3 DNA reads TGTGCCAGCAGCGCAACAGGGGGCCCCACAGATACGCAGTATTTT.

The genes are TRBV29-1 and TRBJ2-2; the match to TRBD1 covers 12 bases. V gave up 8 bases and J gave up 4 bases; unmatched junction bases: 8. There are 15 residues in the CDR3. CDR1 SQVTM and CDR2 ANQGSEA come from the germline V gene. The CDR3 nucleotides are TGCAGCACGGGGGGACAGGGGGCGTTCACCGGGGAGCTGTTTTTT. Encoded protein: CSTGGQGAFTGELFF.

This clonotype was observed a few times. The chain couples TRBV6-1 to TRBJ2-7, with a tentative D call TRBD1 (8 bases). Germline CDR1 is MNHNS and CDR2 is SASEGT. This CDR3 region has 14 residues. Trimming removed 8 bases at V and 7 bases at J, with 21 bases between. CDR3 nucleotides: TGTGCCAGCCGGCGGGGGCAGGGGGCTGAAGAGCAGTACGTC. It translates to CASRRGQGAEEQYV.

This clonotype was counted a few times. The chain recombines TRBV2 with TRBJ2-1, with D hard to call. This CDR3 has 13 amino acids. The germline gives CDR1 SNHLY, CDR2 FYNNEI. The V and J ends lost 8 bases and 3 bases respectively, with 11 bases between them. CDR3: CASDSTYYNEQFF. The CDR3 nucleotides are TGTGCCAGCGACTCCACTTACTACAATGAGCAGTTCTTC.

In DNA form, the CDR3 reads TGTGCCAGCAGCGCGGACAGAAATGAAAAACTGTTTTTT. It is translated as CASSADRNEKLFF. J is TRBJ1-4 and V is TRBV5-6, with a weak D call TRBD1 (6 bases). This CDR3 comprises 13 residues. Germline values: CDR1 SGHDT, CDR2 YYEEEE. Trimming took 4 bases from V and 5 from J, leaving 9 bases between them.

This clonotype was seen only a few times. J is TRBJ2-1 and V is TRBV12-3 or TRBV12-4; 9 bases fit TRBD1. The CDR3 loop spans 14 amino acids. V gave up 6 bases and J gave up 10 bases; unmatched junction bases: 10. For the CDR3, the DNA is TGTGCCAGCAGGTCACCGGGACAGGGATACGAGCAGTTCTTC. It yields the protein CASRSPGQGYEQFF.

This clonotype was detected only once. V usage is TRBV6-6 and J usage is TRBJ1-3; the D is unclear. Germline CDR1 reads MNHNY; CDR2 reads SVGAGI (reference sequence). The CDR3 contains 12 residues. Trimming left V 2 bases short and J 11 bases short, with 10 bases between. CDR3 nucleotide sequence: TGTGCCAGCAGTTACGTGACGGACCCCATATATTTT. It is translated as CASSYVTDPIYF.

This sequence joins TRBV11-2 and TRBJ1-2; 10 nucleotides match TRBD1. The CDR3 extends over 14 amino acids. J gave up 5 bases and V 5 bases, and 5 bases lay outside the gene matches. From germline, CDR1 is SGHAT and CDR2 FQNNGV. CDR3 sequence reads: CASSPWTGGYGYTF. As DNA, the CDR3 is TGTGCCAGCAGCCCCTGGACAGGGGGGTATGGCTACACCTTC.

The chain joins TRBV5-1 to TRBJ2-3; TRBD2 matches 7 bases. The CDR3 extends over 14 amino acids. Germline-derived CDR1 and CDR2 are SGHRS and YFSETQ. The V gene end was trimmed by 1 base and the J gene end by 9 bases; junction bases not matched to a gene: 8. CDR3 sequence: CASSLTSESITQYF. For the CDR3, the DNA is TGCGCCAGCAGCTTGACTAGCGAGTCGATCACGCAGTATTTT.

The chain recombines TRBV7-2 with TRBJ2-1; TRBD2 is a possible D gene (6 bases). The CDR3 extends over 15 amino acids. From germline, CDR1 is SGHTA and CDR2 FQGNSA. V lost 1 base to trimming and J lost 7 bases, with 14 bases between them. CDR3 sequence reads: CASSLGGVQRNEQFF. DNA for the CDR3: TGTGCCAGCAGCTTAGGGGGGGTACAGCGGAATGAGCAGTTCTTC.

In nucleotides, the CDR3 is TGTGCCAGCAGTTTAGGTTGGCGGGACACTGAAGCTTTCTTT. Protein sequence: CASSLGWRDTEAFF. The chain joins TRBV27 to TRBJ1-1; D is unclear. Germline V gives CDR1 MNHEY, CDR2 SMNVEV (reference sequence). This CDR3 is built from 14 residues. Trimming cost V 2 bases and J 3 bases, with 10 bases left between them.

This clonotype has a handful of counts. The chain has TRBV5-1 and TRBJ1-1, with 8 bases identical to TRBD1. Per germline, CDR1 SGHRS and CDR2 YFSETQ. The CDR3 sequence is 15 residues long. J was trimmed by 3 bases and V by 4 bases; bases with no gene match: 8. The CDR3 reads CASSTLDRGHTEAFF. CDR3 nucleotide sequence: TGCGCCAGCAGCACCCTTGACAGGGGACACACTGAAGCTTTCTTT.

This chain joins TRBV7-9 and TRBJ1-5; 10 positions match TRBD1. The CDR3 runs 15 residues. Germline CDR1 SEHNR, CDR2 FQNEAQ (reference sequence). The trim removed 4 bases at V and 4 bases at J, leaving 4 bases unmatched. This CDR3 reads CASSSGTGVNQPQHF. The CDR3 DNA is TGTGCCAGCAGCTCAGGGACAGGGGTAAATCAGCCCCAGCATTTT.

In its sample, this clonotype was seen a few times. The chain carries TRBV27 and TRBJ1-5; D is uncertain. The CDR3 is 13 amino acids. Per the germline V gene, CDR1 is MNHEY and CDR2 is SMNVEV (reference sequence). The V gene lost 4 bases and the J gene lost 3 bases, with 7 bases spanning the gap. The CDR3 loop is CASSYQSNQPQHF. Here the CDR3 DNA reads TGTGCCAGCAGTTATCAGTCCAATCAGCCCCAGCATTTT.

The V and J genes are TRBV5-1 and TRBJ1-4; 7 positions match TRBD1. Germline lookup yields CDR1 SGHRS and CDR2 YFSETQ. With V trimmed by 4 bases and J by 5 bases, 11 bases remained unmatched. The CDR3 runs to 16 residues. CDR3 protein: CASSPDRTARNEKLFF. The CDR3 DNA sequence: TGCGCCAGCAGCCCGGACAGGACAGCCAGAAATGAAAAACTGTTTTTT.

This clonotype has just a few counts. The gene calls are TRBV7-9 and TRBJ2-2; D is perhaps TRBD2 (6 bases). This CDR3 is built from 14 residues. Trimming left V 11 bases short and J 1 base short, with 14 bases between. The V gene's germline CDR1 is SEHNR and CDR2 FQNEAQ (reference sequence). The CDR3 region is CAPGGGLNTGELFF. The CDR3 bases are TGTGCCCCCGGGGGAGGTTTGAACACCGGGGAGCTGTTTTTT.